A single sample is the source of the 11 T cell receptor beta chains below, sequenced in a study of control samples from healthy donors and cancer patients. TCRdb's table, derived via immunoSEQ multiplex PCR, lists solely in-frame clones and lacks some. The sample gives over 85,000 clones, about 91% of which show up once; around 2.3% is in the top ten. The sequenced sample was blood. The receptor source for this set is a young woman in good health.

J is TRBJ1-6 and V is TRBV5-5; D is unresolved. The length of the CDR3 is 15 residues. Trimming removed 10 bases at V and 0 bases at J, with 14 bases between. Germline V gene lookup returns CDR1 SGHKS and CDR2 YYEKEE (reference sequence). The DNA of the CDR3 is TGTGCCTCGGTTGGCGGCTTCTCCTATAATTCACCCCTCCACTTT. Translating gives CASVGGFSYNSPLHF.

The genes are TRBV6-4 and TRBJ1-1, with a weak D call TRBD1 (5 bases). This CDR3 has 15 residues. With 8 bases removed from V and 0 bases from J, the gap between germline ends came to 16 bases. Germline V gene data show CDR1 as MRHNA and CDR2 as SNTAGT. The CDR3 coding sequence is TGTGCCAGCGGGGGTTGGTATGTCCTGAACACTGAAGCTTTCTTT. This encodes CASGGWYVLNTEAFF.

The genes are TRBV30 and TRBJ1-3; possibly TRBD1 for D (5 bases). The germline CDR1 and CDR2 sequences are GTSNPN and SVGIG (reference sequence). Trimming removed 5 bases from V and 0 bases from J, with 11 bases in between. The CDR3 has 14 residues. The CDR3 loop is CAWQGVNSGNTIYF. Written as DNA, the CDR3 is TGTGCCTGGCAAGGGGTAAACTCTGGAAACACCATATATTTT.

The chain has TRBV11-2 and TRBJ2-3; D gene uncertain. This CDR3 region has 15 residues. Germline-derived CDR1 and CDR2 are SGHAT and FQNNGV. V shed 2 bases and J shed 1 base, with 10 bases lying between them. The CDR3: CASSLSKPGTDTQYF. As DNA, the CDR3 is TGTGCCAGCAGCTTATCTAAACCTGGCACAGATACGCAGTATTTT. Looking up the rest from reference TRBV11-2 and TRBJ2-3 gives the full variable domain: EAGVAQSPRYKIIEKRQSVAFWCNPISGHATLYWYQQILGQGPKLLIQFQNNGVVDDSQLPKDRFSAERLKGVDSTLKIQPAKLEDSAVYLCASSLSKPGTDTQYFGPGTRLTVL.

This clone was counted between two and nine times. The rearrangement joins TRBV27 to TRBJ2-5, with no clear D. Trimming shortened V by 4 bases and J by 1 base, and 1 base separated the two germline ends. Germline CDR1 reads MNHEY; CDR2 reads SMNVEV (reference sequence). This CDR3 has 11 residues. For the CDR3, the DNA is TGTGCCAGCAGTTCCCAAGAGACCCAGTACTTC. Translated, it gives CASSSQETQYF.

This chain links TRBV2 with TRBJ1-1; the D gene is possibly TRBD1 (6 bases). The CDR3 sequence is 13 residues long. The germline gives CDR1 SNHLY, CDR2 FYNNEI. V lost 3 bases to trimming and J lost 4 bases, with 9 bases between them. Here the CDR3 DNA reads TGTGCCAGCAGTGAGCAGGGGACCACTGAAGCTTTCTTT. Protein product: CASSEQGTTEAFF. The full variable domain, its missing parts supplied by reference TRBV2 and TRBJ1-1, is EPEVTQTPSHQVTQMGQEVILRCVPISNHLYFYWYRQILGQKVEFLVSFYNNEISEKSEIFDDQFSVERPDGSNFTLKIRSTKLEDSAMYFCASSEQGTTEAFFGQGTRLTVV.

The chain recombines TRBV2 with TRBJ2-2; D uncertain. Germline CDR1 reads SNHLY; CDR2 reads FYNNEI. This CDR3 contains 12 residues. V was shortened by 6 bases and J by 8 bases, with 10 bases between the two germline ends. CDR3 in amino acids: CASRRREGELFF. In nucleotides, the CDR3 is TGTGCCAGCAGACGACGTGAGGGGGAGCTGTTTTTT.

The CDR3 DNA reads TGTGCCAGCAGTGAAAGGGACGAAGCCAACTACGAGCAGTACTTC. Protein sequence: CASSERDEANYEQYF. V usage is TRBV6-1 and J usage is TRBJ2-7, with D possibly being TRBD1 or TRBD2 (5 bases each). V lost 2 bases and J 3 bases, leaving 14 bases between the germline ends. In germline, CDR1 is MNHNS, CDR2 SASEGT. This CDR3 contains 15 residues.

This clone was detected only a few times. This chain connects TRBV6-4 to TRBJ1-1; D uncertain. Trimming removed 8 bases at V and 1 base at J, with 11 bases between. The CDR3 has 13 amino acids. Germline V gene data show CDR1 as MRHNA and CDR2 as SNTAGT. Here the CDR3 reads CASSTDKNTEAFF. CDR3 nucleotides: TGTGCCAGCTCCACCGACAAGAACACTGAAGCTTTCTTT.

This clone was observed a handful of times. The rearrangement uses TRBV9 and TRBJ2-7; D may be TRBD1 or TRBD2 (5 bases each). The ends were cut back, 0 bases at V and 2 bases at J, with 12 bases in the middle. The germline V gene encodes CDR1 SGDLS and CDR2 YYNGEE. The CDR3 is 15 residues long. CDR3 protein: CASSVGGTETYEQYF. CDR3 DNA: TGTGCCAGCAGCGTAGGAGGGACGGAAACCTACGAGCAGTACTTC.

The CDR3 region is CASSSHFGSEAFF. The CDR3 DNA reads TGTGCCAGCAGCTCGCATTTCGGGTCTGAAGCTTTCTTT. J is TRBJ1-1 and V is TRBV5-8; D remains ambiguous. This CDR3 has 13 amino acids. V dropped 3 bases and J dropped 6 bases, with 12 bases sitting between them. The V gene's germline CDR1 is SGHTS and CDR2 YDEGEE.